This TCR beta chain was sequenced for a study of shared clonotypes between healthy human individuals. Study summary: Plates per donor: three CD4 naive, three CD4 memory, two CD8 naive, one CD8 memory.

Genomic DNA of every subset was divided equally among multiple immunoSEQ plates. Measured with immunoSEQ multiplex PCR; TCRdb has only the in-frame clones, and not every one. The sample contains roughly 2.4 million clones, 90% to 96% of which appear only once. Recent vaccinations or acute infections were absent in the healthy HIV-negative adult donors. Into CD45RA+ naive and CD45RA-negative memory subsets, the CD4+ cells were split. Per germline, CDR1 PRHDT and CDR2 FYEKMQ (reference sequence). CDR3 length: 16 amino acids. Trimming took 1 base from V and 2 from J; bases not matched to a gene: 6. Sequencing input: naive CD4+ T cells sorted from blood. The subset denotes: CD45RA+ positively selected. The chain joins TRBV13 to TRBJ2-7; TRBD2 agrees at 9 bases. The TCR comes from a man aged 18 to 30 in good health. The CDR3 DNA reads as TGTGCCAGCAGCTTAGACCAGACTAGCGGCCCCTACGAGCAGTACTTC. Translation gives CASSLDQTSGPYEQYF.